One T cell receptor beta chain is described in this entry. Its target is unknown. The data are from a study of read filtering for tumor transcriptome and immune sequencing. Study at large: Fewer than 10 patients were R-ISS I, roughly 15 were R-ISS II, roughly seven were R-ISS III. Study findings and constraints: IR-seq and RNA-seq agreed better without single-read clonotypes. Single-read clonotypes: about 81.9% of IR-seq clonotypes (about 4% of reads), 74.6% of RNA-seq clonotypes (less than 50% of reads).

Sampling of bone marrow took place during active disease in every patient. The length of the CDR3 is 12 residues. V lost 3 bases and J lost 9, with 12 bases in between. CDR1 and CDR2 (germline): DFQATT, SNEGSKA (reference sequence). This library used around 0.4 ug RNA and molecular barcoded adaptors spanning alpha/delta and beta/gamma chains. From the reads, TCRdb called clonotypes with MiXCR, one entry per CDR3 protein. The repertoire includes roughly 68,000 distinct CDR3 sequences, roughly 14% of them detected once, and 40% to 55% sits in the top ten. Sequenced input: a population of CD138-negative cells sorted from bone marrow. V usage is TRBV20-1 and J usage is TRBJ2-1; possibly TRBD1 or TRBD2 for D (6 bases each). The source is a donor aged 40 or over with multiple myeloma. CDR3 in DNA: TGCAGTGCTAGGCAACCGGGGGCTGAGCAGTTCTTC. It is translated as CSARQPGAEQFF.